Each of the 2 T cell receptor beta chains below was sequenced from the same sample in a study of CD8 T cells in ankylosing spondylitis. The study's findings and limits: The study identified a TCR beta motif of under ten highly homologous variants that appeared characteristic of ankylosing spondylitis blood.

For these TCRs, the target antigens are not known. One entry per CDR3 protein, called by TCRdb with MiXCR from the 5' RACE reads. The table has roughly 670,000 distinct CDR3 sequences, 15% to 20% seen once. The sequenced sample consisted of blood, either unsorted or a sorted T cell fraction (not recorded which). Receptors were obtained from a male donor with ankylosing spondylitis.

This clonotype has at least ten counts. J is TRBJ1-4 and V is TRBV9, with a tentative D call TRBD1 (5 bases). Germline V gives CDR1 SGDLS, CDR2 YYNGEE. V lost 5 bases and J 0 bases, leaving 8 bases between the germline ends. The CDR3 is 14 amino acids. The CDR3 sequence: CASSLTATNEKLFF. CDR3 sequence (DNA): TGTGCCAGCAGTTTGACAGCAACTAATGAAAAACTGTTTTTT.

This clonotype came up a few times. The J gene is TRBJ2-1, the V gene TRBV12-3 or TRBV12-4, with D possibly matching TRBD2 (5 bases). V was shortened by 3 bases and J by 10 bases, with 7 bases between the two germline ends. The CDR3 sequence is 11 residues long. CDR3 sequence (DNA): TGTGCCAGCAGTTTTTTAGCGGAGCAGTTCTTC. This gives the protein CASSFLAEQFF.